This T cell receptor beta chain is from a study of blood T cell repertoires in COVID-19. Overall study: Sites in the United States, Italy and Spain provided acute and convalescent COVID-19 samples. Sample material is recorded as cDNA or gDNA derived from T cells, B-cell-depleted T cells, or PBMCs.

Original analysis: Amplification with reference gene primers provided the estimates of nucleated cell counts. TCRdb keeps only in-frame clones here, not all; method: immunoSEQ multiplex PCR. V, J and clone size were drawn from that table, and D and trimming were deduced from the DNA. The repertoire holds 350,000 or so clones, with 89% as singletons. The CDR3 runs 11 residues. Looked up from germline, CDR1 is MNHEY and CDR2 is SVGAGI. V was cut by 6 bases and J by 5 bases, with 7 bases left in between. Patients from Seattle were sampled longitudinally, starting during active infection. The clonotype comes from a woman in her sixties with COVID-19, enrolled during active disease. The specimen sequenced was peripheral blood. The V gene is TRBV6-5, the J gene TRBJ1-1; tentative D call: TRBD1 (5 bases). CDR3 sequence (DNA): TGTGCCAGCAGGGAGGGGACTGAAGCTTTCTTT. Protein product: CASREGTEAFF.